What follows is one TCR beta chain and its context. Its antigen is not identified. This entry comes from a study of cytomegalovirus exposure and HLA in healthy donors. Turning to the study itself: Early release data held tens of millions of unique TCRs from HLA-typed donors.

The study, taken as a whole, reports: A few of the chains that were CMV-associated were confirmed in vitro to be specific for CMV antigens.

Though nominally healthy at sampling, donors likely had unrecorded immune exposures. V lost 5 bases to trimming and J lost 9 bases; unmatched junction nucleotides: 10. The V gene's germline CDR1 is SGHTA and CDR2 FQGNSA. CDR3 size: 13 residues. Vbeta (60) and Jbeta (13) primers were used in the PCR. Sequenced by immunoSEQ multiplex PCR; TCRdb stores in-frame clones only, minus some. The data contain about 110,000 clones, roughly 80% of them singletons. The V and J genes are TRBV7-2 and TRBJ2-7, with 7 bases aligning to TRBD1. Source material: PBMCs. This receptor was obtained from a woman between 35 and 50 years old in good health and CMV-seronegative. The CDR3 loop is CASSPDRYEGQYF. The DNA of the CDR3 is TGTGCCAGCAGCCCGGACAGGTACGAGGGGCAGTACTTC. Filled out from reference TRBV7-2 and TRBJ2-7, the complete variable domain reads GAGVSQSPSNKVTEKGKDVELRCDPISGHTALYWYRQSLGQGLEFLIYFQGNSAPDKSGLPSDRFSAERTGGSVSTLTIQRTQQEDSAVYLCASSPDRYEGQYFGPGTRLTVT.